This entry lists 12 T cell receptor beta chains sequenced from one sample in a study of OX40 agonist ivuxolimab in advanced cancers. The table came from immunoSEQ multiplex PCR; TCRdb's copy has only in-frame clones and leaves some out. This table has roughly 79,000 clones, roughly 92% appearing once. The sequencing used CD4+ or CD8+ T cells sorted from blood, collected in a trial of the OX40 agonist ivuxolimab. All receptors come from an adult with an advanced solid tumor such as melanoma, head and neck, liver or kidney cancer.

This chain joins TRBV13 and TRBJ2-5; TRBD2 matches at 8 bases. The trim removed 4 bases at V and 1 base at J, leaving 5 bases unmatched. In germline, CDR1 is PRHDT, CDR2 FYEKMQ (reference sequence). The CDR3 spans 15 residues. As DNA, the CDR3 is TGTGCCAGCAGCTCAGCCGGGGGGGCCCAAGAGACCCAGTACTTC. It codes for CASSSAGGAQETQYF.

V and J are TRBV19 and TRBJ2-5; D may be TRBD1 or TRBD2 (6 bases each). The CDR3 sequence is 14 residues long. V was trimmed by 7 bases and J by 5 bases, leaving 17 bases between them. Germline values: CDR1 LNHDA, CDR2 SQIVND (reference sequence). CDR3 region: CASTPGGGLETQYF. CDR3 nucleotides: TGTGCCAGTACCCCAGGAGGGGGTTTGGAGACCCAGTACTTC.

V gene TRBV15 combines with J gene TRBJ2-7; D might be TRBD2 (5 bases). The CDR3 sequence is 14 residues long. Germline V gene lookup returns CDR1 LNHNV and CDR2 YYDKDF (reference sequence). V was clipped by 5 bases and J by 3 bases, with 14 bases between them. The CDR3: CATSARALYYEQYF. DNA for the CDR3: TGTGCCACCAGCGCGAGGGCACTATACTACGAGCAGTACTTC.

The CDR3 is CASPEGAAYNEQFF. The CDR3 DNA sequence: TGTGCCAGCCCAGAGGGGGCAGCTTACAATGAGCAGTTCTTC. The J gene is TRBJ2-1, the V gene TRBV6-1; 7 bases match TRBD1. Per the germline V gene, CDR1 is MNHNS and CDR2 is SASEGT. V trimming: 8 bases; J trimming: 4 bases; junction bases outside the gene matches: 8. The CDR3 runs to 14 residues.

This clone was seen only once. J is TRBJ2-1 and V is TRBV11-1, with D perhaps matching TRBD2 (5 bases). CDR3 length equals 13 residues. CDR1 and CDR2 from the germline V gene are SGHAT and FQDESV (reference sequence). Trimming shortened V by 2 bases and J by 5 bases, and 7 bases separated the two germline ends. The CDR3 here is CASSLLEDNEQFF. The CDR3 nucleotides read TGTGCCAGCAGCTTACTGGAGGACAATGAGCAGTTCTTC.

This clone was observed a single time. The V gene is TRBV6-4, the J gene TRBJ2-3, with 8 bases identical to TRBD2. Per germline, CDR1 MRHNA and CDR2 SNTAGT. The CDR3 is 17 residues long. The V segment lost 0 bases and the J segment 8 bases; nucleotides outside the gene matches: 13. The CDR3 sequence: CASSDSNPGLGHVTQYF. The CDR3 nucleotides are TGTGCCAGCAGTGACTCAAACCCGGGACTAGGACATGTTACGCAGTATTTT.

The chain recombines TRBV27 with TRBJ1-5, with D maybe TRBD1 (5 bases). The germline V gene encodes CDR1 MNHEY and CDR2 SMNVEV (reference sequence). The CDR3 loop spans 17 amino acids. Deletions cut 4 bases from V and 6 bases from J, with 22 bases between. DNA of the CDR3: TGTGCCAGCAGTTCCCTGCCCCGGGACGGGCTGCCTCAGCCCCAGCATTTT. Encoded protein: CASSSLPRDGLPQPQHF.

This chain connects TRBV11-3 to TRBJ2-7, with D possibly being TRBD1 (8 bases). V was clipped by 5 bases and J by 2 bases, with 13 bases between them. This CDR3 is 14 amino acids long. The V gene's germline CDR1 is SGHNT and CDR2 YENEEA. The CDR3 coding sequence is TGTGCCAGCAGCCAGCGGGACAGGCCCTACGAGCAGTACTTC. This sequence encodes CASSQRDRPYEQYF. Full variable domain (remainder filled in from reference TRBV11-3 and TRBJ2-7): EAGVVQSPRYKIIEKKQPVAFWCNPISGHNTLYWYLQNLGQGPELLIRYENEEAVDDSQLPKDRFSAERLKGVDSTLKIQPAELGDSAVYLCASSQRDRPYEQYFGPGTRLTVT.

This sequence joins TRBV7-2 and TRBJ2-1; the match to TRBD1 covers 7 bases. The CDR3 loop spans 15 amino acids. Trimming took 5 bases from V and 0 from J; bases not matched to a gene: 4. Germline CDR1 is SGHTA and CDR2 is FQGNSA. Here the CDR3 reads CASSMGQPSYNEQFF. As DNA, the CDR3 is TGTGCCAGCAGCATGGGACAGCCCTCCTACAATGAGCAGTTCTTC. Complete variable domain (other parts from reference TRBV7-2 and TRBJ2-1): GAGVSQSPSNKVTEKGKDVELRCDPISGHTALYWYRQSLGQGLEFLIYFQGNSAPDKSGLPSDRFSAERTGGSVSTLTIQRTQQEDSAVYLCASSMGQPSYNEQFFGPGTRLTVL.

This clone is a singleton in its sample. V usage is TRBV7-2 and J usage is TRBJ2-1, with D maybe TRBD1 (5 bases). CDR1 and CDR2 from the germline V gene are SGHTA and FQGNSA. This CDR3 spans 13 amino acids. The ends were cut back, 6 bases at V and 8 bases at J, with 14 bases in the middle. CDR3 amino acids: CASRGQGPYEQFF. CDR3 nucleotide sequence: TGTGCCAGCAGGGGCCAGGGTCCGTATGAGCAGTTCTTC.

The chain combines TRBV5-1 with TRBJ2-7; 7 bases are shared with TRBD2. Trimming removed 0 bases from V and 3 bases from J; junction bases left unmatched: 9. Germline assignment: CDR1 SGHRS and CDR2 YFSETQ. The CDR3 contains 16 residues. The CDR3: CASSLDHSGPGYEQYF. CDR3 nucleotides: TGCGCCAGCAGCTTGGACCATAGCGGGCCTGGCTACGAGCAGTACTTC.

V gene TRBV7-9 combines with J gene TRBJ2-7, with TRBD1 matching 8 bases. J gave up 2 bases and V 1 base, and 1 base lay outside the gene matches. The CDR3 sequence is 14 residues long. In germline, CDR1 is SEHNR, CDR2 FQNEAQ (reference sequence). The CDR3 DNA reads TGTGCCAGCAGCTTAGTACAGGGGGCCTACGAGCAGTACTTC. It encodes CASSLVQGAYEQYF.